This T cell receptor (beta chain) was identified during a study of type 1 and type 2 diabetes patients. Overall study: Samples came from type 1 diabetic, type 2 diabetic or nondiabetic people, recruited in China.

CDR1 LNHNV and CDR2 YYDKDF come from the germline V gene (reference sequence). The length of the CDR3 is 14 residues. V gave up 3 bases and J gave up 4 bases, with 12 bases separating them. The PCR template was genomic DNA. Multiplex PCR with 30 forward and 13 reverse primers amplified the TCR beta CDR3. TCRdb called the multiplex PCR reads again in MiXCR, with one record for every CDR3 protein. The table records about 250,000 distinct CDR3 sequences, around 47% of them present only once. The TCR sequence derives from a man younger than 35 with type 2 diabetes. The gene calls are TRBV15 and TRBJ2-5, with a possible D match to TRBD2 (6 bases). The specimen was peripheral blood mononuclear cells (PBMCs). CDR3 sequence reads: CATSSSGSAETQYF. In DNA form, the CDR3 reads TGTGCCACCAGCAGTAGCGGAAGCGCAGAGACCCAGTACTTC.